The TCR beta chain under discussion was sequenced for a study of blood T cells in healthy people across ages. With 0 bases removed from V and 10 bases from J, the gap between germline ends came to 14 bases. The CDR3 contains 14 residues. Germline CDR1 reads SGHNT; CDR2 reads YYREEE (reference sequence). A second PCR, run for roughly 7 to 11 cycles, used a sample-barcoded 5' primer plus a J-beta primer mix. MiXCR, applied by TCRdb to the 5' RACE reads, yields one record per CDR3 protein. The table has about 640,000 distinct CDR3 sequences, about 30% seen once. A single count supports this clonotype. Sequenced: blood. The clonotype comes from a woman of 80 years or more in good health. The chain joins TRBV5-4 to TRBJ2-1; D uncertain. The CDR3 DNA sequence: TGTGCCAGCAGCTTGGGTGGGGTCTCCTACGAGCAGTTCTTC. As protein: CASSLGGVSYEQFF.